This TCR beta chain came from a study of cytomegalovirus exposure and HLA in healthy donors. For this clone: No antigen is known for it.

This CDR3 region has 16 residues. V was pared by 7 bases and J by 3 bases, with 8 bases of the junction left unmatched. The germline gives CDR1 SNHLY, CDR2 FYNNEI. The primer mix had 60 Vbeta and 13 Jbeta primers. Libraries were prepared by immunoSEQ multiplex PCR; TCRdb keeps only in-frame clonotypes and omits some of them. This repertoire shows some 110,000 clones, around three quarters found once; its top ten account for about 13%. General study findings and limits: Among TCR beta chains of equal frequency, HLA-associated ones were more clonally expanded in a later analysis. A later analysis found most CMV-associated TCR beta chains apparently HLA-restricted. In vitro work confirmed that three CMV-associated chains recognize CMV antigens.

Material: PBMCs. This receptor was identified in a woman in her fifties or sixties in good health and CMV-seropositive. The chain employs TRBV2 and TRBJ2-5; 13 bases map to TRBD2. Here the CDR3 reads CASTLGLAGVEETQYF. CDR3 DNA sequence: TGTGCCAGCACCCTCGGACTAGCGGGAGTGGAAGAGACCCAGTACTTC.